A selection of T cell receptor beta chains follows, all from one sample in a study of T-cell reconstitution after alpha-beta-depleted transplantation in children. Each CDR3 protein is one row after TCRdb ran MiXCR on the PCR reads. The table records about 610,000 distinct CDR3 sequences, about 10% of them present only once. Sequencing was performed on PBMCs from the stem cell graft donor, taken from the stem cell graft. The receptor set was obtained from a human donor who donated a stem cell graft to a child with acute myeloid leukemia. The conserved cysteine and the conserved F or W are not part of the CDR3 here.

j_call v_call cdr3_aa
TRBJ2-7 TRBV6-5 ASSYSAGDYEQY
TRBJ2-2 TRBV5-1 ASSLDAANTGELF
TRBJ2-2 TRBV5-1 ASSLAPTTGELF
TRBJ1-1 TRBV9 ASNQGENTEAF
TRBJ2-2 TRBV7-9 ASGYGELF
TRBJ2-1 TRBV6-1 ASRLTRDSDIEQF
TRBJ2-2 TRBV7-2 ASSLARASGGELF
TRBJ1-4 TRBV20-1 SASQGVAEKLF
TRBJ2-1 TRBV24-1 ATSDFEAEQF
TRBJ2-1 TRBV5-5 ASSQEGFARNEQF
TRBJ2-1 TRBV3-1 ASSHRDEQF
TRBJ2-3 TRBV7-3 ASSLRGLATSTDTQY
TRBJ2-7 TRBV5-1 ASSYGDPLLEQY
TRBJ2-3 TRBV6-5 ASSYRSARDTQY
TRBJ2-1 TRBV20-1 SARDITGGPSDEQF
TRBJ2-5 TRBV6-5 ASSYFPGAQETQY